This TCR beta chain was captured in a study of immune evolution from preneoplasia to lung adenocarcinoma. Study-level results: Later-stage lesions seemingly showed higher T cell density and diversity than normal lung.

Nucleic acids came from premalignant or tumor cells enriched by macro-dissection. As regards this clone: Its antigen is not known.

TCRdb's table, derived via immunoSEQ multiplex PCR, lists solely in-frame clones and lacks some. The repertoire holds 11,000 to 15,000 clones, with around 86% as singletons. Sequenced input: FFPE lung adenocarcinoma in situ tissue. This receptor was identified in a donor aged 70 or over with lung adenocarcinoma.

CDR3 protein: CASSLSGAGRTNTEAFF. The CDR3 DNA sequence: TGTGCCAGCAGCTTATCCGGGGCAGGGCGGACGAACACTGAAGCTTTCTTT. This chain joins TRBV7-9 and TRBJ1-1; maybe TRBD1 (5 bases). Germline CDR1 and CDR2: SEHNR and FQNEAQ (reference sequence). Trimming took off 2 bases at V and 1 base at J, with 17 bases between the two ends. There are 17 residues in the CDR3.